This T cell receptor (beta chain) was found in a study of blood T cell repertoires in COVID-19. Study overall: Sources were T cells, B-cell-depleted T cells, or PBMCs; the material itself was cDNA or gDNA.

The data were produced by immunoSEQ multiplex PCR, yet TCRdb's version contains in-frame clones alone and is incomplete. The sample consists of around 62,000 clones, around 89% of them appearing once. Germline CDR1 reads MNHNY; CDR2 reads SVGAGI (reference sequence). The ends were cut back, 2 bases at V and 5 bases at J, with 10 bases in the middle. The CDR3 sequence is 15 residues long. The J gene is TRBJ1-6, the V gene TRBV6-6; D is undetermined. The clonotype was recovered from a human donor in a cohort sampled during active COVID-19. Sequenced input: peripheral blood. The CDR3 loop reads CASSYRTGNNSPLHF. DNA for the CDR3: TGTGCCAGCAGTTACCGAACGGGGAATAATTCACCCCTCCACTTT.